Listed here are 6 T cell receptor beta chains from one sample, sequenced in a study of glioma-infiltrating T cells. TCR alpha and beta CDR3 regions were amplified from RNA using iRepertoire nested multiplex PCR. TCRdb re-analysed the multiplex PCR reads in MiXCR, keeping a single row per CDR3 protein. The sample holds approximately 110,000 distinct CDR3 sequences, about 25% seen once. Sequencing was done on a sample of glioma tissue, nonneoplastic brain tissue, or PBMCs (not recorded which). Receptor source: a human donor with low-grade glioma or glioblastoma, undergoing nonglioma brain surgery, or in good health (not recorded which).

This clonotype was seen a few times. The DNA for the CDR3 is TGTGCCAGTAGACGACAGAGCTCCTACGAGCAGTACTTC. It specifies CASRRQSSYEQYF. V is TRBV19 and J is TRBJ2-7, with D maybe TRBD1 (5 bases). The length of the CDR3 is 13 residues. V lost 6 bases, J lost 0 bases, and 9 bases lay in between. CDR1 and CDR2 from the germline V gene are LNHDA and SQIVND (reference sequence).

The sample holds many counts of this clonotype. The chain is built from TRBV18 and TRBJ2-7; 7 nucleotides align to TRBD1. V trimming: 3 bases; J trimming: 7 bases; junction bases outside the gene matches: 15. Per the germline V gene, CDR1 is KGHSH and CDR2 is LQKENI. The CDR3 has 16 amino acids. The CDR3 bases are TGTGCCAGCTCACCCCCCGGTCAACAGGGGACGGGGGAGCAGTACTTC. Its translation: CASSPPGQQGTGEQYF.

The J gene is TRBJ2-1, the V gene TRBV6-1, with unresolved D. V lost 5 bases and J 12 bases, leaving 14 bases between the germline ends. The CDR3 is 12 amino acids. Per the germline V gene, CDR1 is MNHNS and CDR2 is SASEGT. The CDR3 region has the DNA TGTGCCAGCAGTCCATCCTCAGATACGCAGTTCTTC. This translates into CASSPSSDTQFF.

Regarding this clonotype: This may be a read error, as it is one base from a much larger clone. Without the conserved terminal phenylalanine or tryptophan, this CDR3 likely stems from a read error. The chain carries TRBV5-1 and TRBJ1-1, with D possibly being TRBD1 (5 bases). The CDR3 covers 15 residues. Germline lookup yields CDR1 SGHRS and CDR2 YFSETQ. Trimming removed 0 bases at V and 1 base at J, with 10 bases between. CDR3 sequence (DNA): TGCGCCAGCAGCTTGGTTGGGGACTCGAACACTGAAGCTTTCTAT. Amino acids: CASSLVGDSNTEAFY.

This chain uses TRBV6-9 with TRBJ1-1; D is unresolved. Germline V gene lookup returns CDR1 MNHGY and CDR2 SVAAGI. V lost 0 bases, J lost 8 bases, and 16 bases lay in between. The CDR3 is 15 amino acids. The CDR3 region has the DNA TGTGCCAGCAGTTATTCGAAATTGAGCCCGCGAGAAGCTTTCTTT. It translates to CASSYSKLSPREAFF.

There are many counts of this clonotype. The genes are TRBV7-9 and TRBJ2-7; D is perhaps TRBD1 (5 bases). The CDR3 extends over 14 amino acids. The germline V gene encodes CDR1 SEHNR and CDR2 FQNEAQ (reference sequence). Deletions cut 1 base from V and 5 bases from J, with 12 bases between. CDR3: CASSLEDRTNEQYF. The CDR3 DNA reads as TGTGCCAGCAGCTTAGAAGACAGAACCAACGAGCAGTACTTC.